This TCR beta chain stems from a study of post-analysis software for immune sequencing data. Study in general: Disease trajectories encompassed relapsing-remitting, secondary progressive and progressive-relapsing multiple sclerosis. Findings of the study overall: Compared with controls, patients showed significantly lower normalized Chao1 diversity. With F measure, samples from one preparation batch clustered together strongly. With TRBV5-6, TRBV5-1 and TRBV20-1 included, about five TRBV segments were more frequent in patients than in controls.

Incorporated into the TCR beta cDNA libraries were unique molecular identifiers, which served to reduce PCR and sequencing biases. It was from about 0.94 to 9.7 million T cells that around 500,000 cDNA molecules came. TCRdb re-analysed the PCR reads in MiXCR, keeping a single row per CDR3 protein. The sample lists about 500,000 distinct CDR3 sequences, roughly 45% occurring once. Germline CDR1 and CDR2: SGHTA and FQGNSA. V shed 5 bases and J shed 4 bases, with 15 bases lying between them. The CDR3 spans 15 residues. To note about this clonotype: Its cognate antigen is unknown.

This chain joins TRBV7-2 and TRBJ2-1, with D tentatively TRBD1 (6 bases). Material for sequencing was blood. The TCR sequence derives from a girl between 5 and 17 years old with multiple sclerosis. The CDR3 coding sequence is TGTGCCAGCAGCCTGGACAGCCAAGATTACAATGAGCAGTTCTTC. This gives the protein CASSLDSQDYNEQFF.